This T cell receptor beta chain was profiled in a study of T cells after yellow fever vaccination. This CDR3 has 17 amino acids. Germline CDR1 is SGHRS and CDR2 is YFSETQ. After removal of 4 bases from V and 3 bases from J, the junction contained 11 bases not matched to a gene. This clonotype was seen ten or more times. MiXCR, run by TCRdb on the 5' RACE reads, gives a single entry per CDR3 protein. Of 400,000 or so distinct CDR3 sequences listed, around 6.5% are singletons. The source was PBMCs, collected 5 days after the yellow fever booster vaccination. This TCR was recovered from a man aged 25-40 years who received the YFV17D yellow fever vaccine. The chain joins TRBV5-1 to TRBJ2-7, with 12 bases matching TRBD2. CDR3 DNA: TGCGCCAGCAGCATTGGGACTAGCGGGTATACCAGCTACGAGCAGTACTTC. Amino acid sequence: CASSIGTSGYTSYEQYF. The complete variable domain, with remaining parts taken from reference TRBV5-1 and TRBJ2-7, reads KAGVTQTPRYLIKTRGQQVTLSCSPISGHRSVSWYQQTPGQGLQFLFEYFSETQRNKGNFPGRFSGRQFSNSRSEMNVSTLELGDSALYLCASSIGTSGYTSYEQYFGPGTRLTVT.